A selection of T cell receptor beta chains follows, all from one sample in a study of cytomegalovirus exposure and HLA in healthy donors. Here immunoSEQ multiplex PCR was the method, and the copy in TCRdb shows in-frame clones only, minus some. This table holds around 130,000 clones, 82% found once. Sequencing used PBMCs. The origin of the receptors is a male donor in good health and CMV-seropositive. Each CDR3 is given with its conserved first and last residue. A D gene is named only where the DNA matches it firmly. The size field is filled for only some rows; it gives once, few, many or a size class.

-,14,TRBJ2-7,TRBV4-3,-,TGCGCCAGCAGCCAAGATTCAGGGAAGGGCGAGCAGTACTTC,CASSQDSGKGEQYF
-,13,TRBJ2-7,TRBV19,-,TGTGCCAGTAGAGACCGACTAGTGGGCGAGCAGTACTTC,CASRDRLVGEQYF
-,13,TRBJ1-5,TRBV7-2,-,TGTGCCAGCAGTCCAGGGGTCAGGCAGCCCCAGCATTTT,CASSPGVRQPQHF
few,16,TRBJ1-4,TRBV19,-,TGTGCCAGTAGTGCCCAAGGTGCGGGGCGGAATGAAAAACTGTTTTTT,CASSAQGAGRNEKLFF
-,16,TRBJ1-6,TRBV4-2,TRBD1,TGTGCCAGCAGCCAAGATGACAGGGGGCATAATTCACCCCTCCACTTT,CASSQDDRGHNSPLHF
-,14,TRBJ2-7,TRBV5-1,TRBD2,TGCGCCAGCAGCTTGGGCGGGAGGGCCTACGAGCAGTACTTC,CASSLGGRAYEQYF
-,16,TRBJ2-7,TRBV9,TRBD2,TGTGCCAGCAGTGAGACTAGCGGGGGTTTCCCCTACGAGCAGTACTTC,CASSETSGGFPYEQYF
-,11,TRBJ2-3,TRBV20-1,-,TGCAGTGCTCCTAGCACAGATACGCAGTATTTT,CSAPSTDTQYF
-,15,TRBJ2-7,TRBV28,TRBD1,TGTGCCAGCAGTTCTCCTCCGACAGGGCTCTTCGAGCAGTACTTC,CASSSPPTGLFEQYF
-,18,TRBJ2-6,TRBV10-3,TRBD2,TGTGCCATCAGTGAAGGGGGGGCGGGGGGCTCTGGGGCCAACGTCCTGACTTTC,CAISEGGAGGSGANVLTF
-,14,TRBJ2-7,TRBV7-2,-,TGTGCCAGCAGCTTAGAAGGGGGAGTCCACGAGCAGTACTTC,CASSLEGGVHEQYF
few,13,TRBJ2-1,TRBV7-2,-,TGTGCCAGCAGCTTCGACGCCAGGGATGAGCAGTTCTTC,CASSFDARDEQFF
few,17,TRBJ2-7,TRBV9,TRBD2,TGTGCCAGCAGCGTAGGAGATGTGCTAGCGGGAGCCTACGAGCAGTACTTC,CASSVGDVLAGAYEQYF
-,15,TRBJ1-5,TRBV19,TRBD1,TGTGCCAGTAGTATTCCGACAGGGCAAAGGCAGCCCCAGCATTTT,CASSIPTGQRQPQHF
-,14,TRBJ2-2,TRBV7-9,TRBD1,TGTGCCTCCCAACAGGGGGGCTACACCGGGGAGCTGTTTTTT,CASQQGGYTGELFF
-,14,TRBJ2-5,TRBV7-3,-,TGTGCCAGCAGCTTAGCCGCGGGACGAGAGACCCAGTACTTC,CASSLAAGRETQYF
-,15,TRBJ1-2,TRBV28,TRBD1,TGTGCCAGCAGTCGACCTACAGGGGGCGCGTGGGGCTACACCTTC,CASSRPTGGAWGYTF
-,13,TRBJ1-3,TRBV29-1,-,TGCAGCGCGACAGGAAGCTCTGGAAACACCATATATTTT,CSATGSSGNTIYF
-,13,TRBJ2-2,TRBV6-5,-,TGTGCCAGCAGCACAGGGTTGGCCGGGGAGCTGTTTTTT,CASSTGLAGELFF
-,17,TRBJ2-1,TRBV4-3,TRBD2,TGCGCCAGCAGCCAAGTGGGACTAGCGGGACCATACAATGAGCAGTTCTTC,CASSQVGLAGPYNEQFF
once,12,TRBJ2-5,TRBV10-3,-,TGTGCCATCAGGGACACCCAAGAGACCCAGTACTTC,CAIRDTQETQYF
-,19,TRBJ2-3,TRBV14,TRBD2,TGTGCCAGCAGCCAAGAGACGCGACTAGCGGGGTGGGGCACAGATACGCAGTATTTT,CASSQETRLAGWGTDTQYF
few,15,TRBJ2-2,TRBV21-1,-,TGTGCCAGCAGAGGAGGGCAAGCGAACACCGGGGAGCTGTTTTTT,CASRGGQANTGELFF
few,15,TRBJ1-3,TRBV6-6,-,TGTGCCAGCAGTTCATTCTCAGGCTCTGGAAACACCATATATTTT,CASSSFSGSGNTIYF
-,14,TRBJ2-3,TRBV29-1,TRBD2,TGCAGCGTTGATCGCGCGGGAGGATCGGATACGCAGTATTTT,CSVDRAGGSDTQYF
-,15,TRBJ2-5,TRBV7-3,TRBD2,TGTGCCAGCAGCCGAATAGGGACTAGGGAAGAGACCCAGTACTTC,CASSRIGTREETQYF
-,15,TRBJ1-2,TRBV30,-,TGTGCCTGGGGACAACAGGGAAGAGGTAACTATGGCTACACCTTC,CAWGQQGRGNYGYTF
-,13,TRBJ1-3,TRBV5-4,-,TGTGCCAGCAGCTTGGAGAGGGGAAACACCATATATTTT,CASSLERGNTIYF
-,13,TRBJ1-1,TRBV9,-,TGTGCCAGCAGCGTAAACAGGAACACTGAAGCTTTCTTT,CASSVNRNTEAFF
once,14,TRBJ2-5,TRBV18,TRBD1,TGTGCCAGCTCGCCTGGGACAGGGGAAGAGACCCAGTACTTC,CASSPGTGEETQYF
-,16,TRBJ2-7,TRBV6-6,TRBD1,TGTGCCAGCAGTTACCCCCAGAACAGGGGGAGGTACGAGCAGTACTTC,CASSYPQNRGRYEQYF
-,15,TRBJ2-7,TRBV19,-,TGTGCCAGTAGTATGCGGGAAGGGGCAAACTACGAGCAGTACTTC,CASSMREGANYEQYF
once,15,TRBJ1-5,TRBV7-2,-,TGTGCCAGCAGTCCTCAACAGGGTGGGAATCAGCCCCAGCATTTT,CASSPQQGGNQPQHF
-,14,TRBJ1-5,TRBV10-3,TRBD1,TGTGCCATCAGCGAAACAGGGGGAAGTCAGCCCCAGCATTTT,CAISETGGSQPQHF
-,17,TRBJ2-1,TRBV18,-,TGTGCCAGCCCCCCTTTAGGAGCGAGCAGCTCCTACAATGAGCAGTTCTTC,CASPPLGASSSYNEQFF
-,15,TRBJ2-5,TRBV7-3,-,TGTGCCAGCAGCCCCTTCGGTGGGCGACAAGAGACCCAGTACTTC,CASSPFGGRQETQYF
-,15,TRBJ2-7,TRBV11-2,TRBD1,TGTGCCAGCAGCCTAGTAGGACAGGCTACCTACGAGCAGTACTTC,CASSLVGQATYEQYF
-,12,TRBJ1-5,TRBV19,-,TGTGCCAGTAGTCCGTTCAATCAGCCCCAGCATTTT,CASSPFNQPQHF
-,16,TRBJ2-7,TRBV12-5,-,TGTGCTAGTGGTTTGCCCCGGGACATACCCTCCTACGAGCAGTACTTC,CASGLPRDIPSYEQYF
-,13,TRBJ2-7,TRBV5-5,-,TGTGCCAGCAGCCCTAGCCTAGCCTACGAGCAGTACTTC,CASSPSLAYEQYF
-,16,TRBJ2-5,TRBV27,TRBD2,TGTGCCAGCAGTTTGAGACTAGCGGGAGGATTGGAGACCCAGTACTTC,CASSLRLAGGLETQYF
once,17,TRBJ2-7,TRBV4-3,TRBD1,TGCGCCAGCAGCCCATCAGCCCTCGGACAGGCCATCCACGAGCAGTACTTC,CASSPSALGQAIHEQYF
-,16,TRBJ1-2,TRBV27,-,TGTGCCAGCAGTTTGCGTTCCGGCAGGGGTCTTTATGGCTACACCTTC,CASSLRSGRGLYGYTF
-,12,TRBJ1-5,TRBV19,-,TGTGCCACCCAGGGACTGGGTCAGCCCCAGCATTTT,CATQGLGQPQHF
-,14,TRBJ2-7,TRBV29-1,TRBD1,TGCAGCGTCTACAGGGGCAGCGAAACCTACGAGCAGTACTTC,CSVYRGSETYEQYF